This T cell receptor (beta chain) was obtained from a study of blood T cell repertoires in COVID-19. Looking at the study overall: The study drew acute and convalescent COVID-19 samples from the United States, Italy and Spain. Sample material is recorded as cDNA or gDNA derived from T cells, B-cell-depleted T cells, or PBMCs.

Original processing notes: By means of reference gene primer amplification, nucleated cell counts were estimated. Sequencing was performed with immunoSEQ multiplex PCR; in TCRdb, only in-frame clones are kept and a portion is missing. V and J calls and clone size are those listed in that table; D and trimming were worked out from the DNA. The sample has about 68,000 clones, 80% seen once; the top ten hold approximately 12%. CDR3 length equals 15 residues. V shed 5 bases, J shed 3 bases, and the junction held 9 bases outside the gene matches. CDR1 is PRHDT and CDR2 is FYEKMQ in the germline V gene (reference sequence).

This clonotype was obtained from a human donor in a cohort sampled during active COVID-19. The chain uses TRBV13 and TRBJ1-1; 7 bases fit TRBD1. Input material: peripheral blood. Here the CDR3 reads CASSPRRGQDTEAFF. CDR3 bases: TGTGCCAGCAGCCCTCGGAGGGGGCAGGACACTGAAGCTTTCTTT.